The 13 T cell receptor beta chains presented below share a single source sample, sequenced in a study of cytomegalovirus exposure and HLA in healthy donors. Both 60 Vbeta primers and 13 Jbeta primers went into the PCR. Here immunoSEQ multiplex PCR was the method, and the copy in TCRdb shows in-frame clones only, minus some. The table has under 200,000 clones, around 80% seen once; the top ten hold roughly 0.76%. The sequencing input was PBMCs. These receptors came from a female donor in good health and CMV-seronegative.

Only one count was recorded for this clone. This rearrangement joins TRBV2 to TRBJ1-1; TRBD1 is a possible D gene (5 bases). V was cut by 6 bases and J by 4 bases, with 9 bases left in between. Per germline, CDR1 SNHLY and CDR2 FYNNEI. The CDR3 consists of 12 residues. This chain's CDR3 is CASSDDSTEAFF. DNA of the CDR3: TGTGCCAGCAGCGACGACAGCACTGAAGCTTTCTTT.

The gene calls are TRBV4-3 and TRBJ1-3; tentative D call: TRBD1 (6 bases). V was trimmed by 0 bases and J by 0 bases, leaving 15 bases between them. This CDR3 contains 18 residues. CDR1 is LGHNA and CDR2 is YSLEER in the germline V gene. The CDR3 nucleotides are TGCGCCAGCAGCCAAGAGCCCAACGCAGGGGTCTCTGGAAACACCATATATTTT. Translated: CASSQEPNAGVSGNTIYF.

The CDR3 here is CASSDSLAGVYYEQYF. In nucleotides, the CDR3 is TGTGCCAGCAGTGACTCTCTAGCGGGGGTTTACTACGAGCAGTACTTC. The chain uses TRBV6-4 and TRBJ2-7; 10 bases are a match to TRBD2. Looked up from germline, CDR1 is MRHNA and CDR2 is SNTAGT. V lost 0 bases and J lost 3; bases outside the gene matches: 5. The CDR3 sequence is 16 residues long.

The V gene is TRBV30, the J gene TRBJ1-2; D gene ambiguous. From germline, CDR1 is GTSNPN and CDR2 SVGIG (reference sequence). The CDR3 consists of 11 residues. V dropped 7 bases and J dropped 8 bases, with 14 bases sitting between them. CDR3 coding DNA: TGTGCCTCAGGTCGGGGAAAAGGCTACACCTTC. Protein: CASGRGKGYTF.

V and J are TRBV9 and TRBJ1-1; tentative D call: TRBD1 (6 bases). V lost 4 bases and J 3 bases, leaving 19 bases between the germline ends. The V gene's germline CDR1 is SGDLS and CDR2 YYNGEE. The CDR3 is made up of 16 amino acids. The CDR3 coding sequence is TGTGCCAGCAGCATACCAGGTGGGGGCCGGTACACTGAAGCTTTCTTT. Translated, it gives CASSIPGGGRYTEAFF.

This clone was seen just once. J is TRBJ2-2 and V is TRBV6-4, with TRBD1 as a possible D gene (5 bases). CDR3 length: 14 residues. The V gene's germline CDR1 is MRHNA and CDR2 SNTAGT. Between the trimmed V and J ends, which lost 6 bases and 4 bases, there was a span of 12 bases. CDR3 in amino acids: CASRDDSSTGELFF. DNA for the CDR3: TGTGCCAGCAGGGATGACAGTTCCACCGGGGAGCTGTTTTTT.

The rearrangement links TRBV23-1 to TRBJ2-7, with D maybe TRBD1 (6 bases). TRBV23-1 is reported as an ORF; its role is uncertain. The V end was cut by 2 bases, the J end by 6 bases, with 14 bases between. The CDR3 runs to 14 residues. The CDR3 sequence: CASSQPLQGTEQYF. The CDR3 DNA reads as TGCGCCAGCAGTCAACCACTTCAGGGGACCGAGCAGTACTTC.

The chain couples TRBV18 to TRBJ2-1, with a possible D match to TRBD1 (6 bases). Germline values: CDR1 KGHSH, CDR2 LQKENI. Deletions cut 5 bases from V and 8 bases from J, with 19 bases between. The length of the CDR3 is 15 residues. The CDR3 spells CASSTSSQGWDEQFF. CDR3 DNA sequence: TGTGCCAGCTCAACTTCCAGCCAGGGGTGGGATGAGCAGTTCTTC. The whole variable domain, remainder taken from reference TRBV18 and TRBJ2-1, is NAGVMQNPRHLVRRRGQEARLRCSPMKGHSHVYWYRQLPEEGLKFMVYLQKENIIDESGMPKERFSAEFPKEGPSILRIQQVVRGDSAAYFCASSTSSQGWDEQFFGPGTRLTVL.

This clone was seen a handful of times. The CDR3 is CASSLVSSGSSYEQYF. The CDR3 DNA reads TGTGCCAGCAGTTTGGTTTCTAGCGGGAGTTCCTACGAGCAGTACTTC. The chain couples TRBV27 to TRBJ2-7, with 10 positions matching TRBD2. The germline gives CDR1 MNHEY, CDR2 SMNVEV (reference sequence). This CDR3 is 16 amino acids long. V lost 3 bases to trimming and J lost 1 base; unmatched junction nucleotides: 6.

The chain employs TRBV10-2 and TRBJ2-3, with TRBD2 identical over 9 bases. The trim removed 8 bases at V and 10 bases at J, leaving 16 bases unmatched. The CDR3 covers 15 residues. Germline values: CDR1 WSHSY, CDR2 SAAADI. CDR3 protein: CASGPLAGGLLPQYF. The CDR3 nucleotides are TGCGCCAGCGGCCCCCTGGCGGGGGGGCTTCTCCCGCAGTATTTT.

This clone was found once. The chain employs TRBV7-2 and TRBJ1-2; 8 bases match TRBD1. The CDR3 consists of 16 residues. The V segment lost 1 base and the J segment 4 bases; nucleotides outside the gene matches: 8. Germline assignment: CDR1 SGHTA and CDR2 FQGNSA. The CDR3 here is CASSLVGRGPSYGYTF. The DNA of the CDR3 is TGTGCCAGCAGCTTAGTCGGCAGGGGGCCTAGCTATGGCTACACCTTC. The full variable domain, with the rest looked up from reference TRBV7-2 and TRBJ1-2, is GAGVSQSPSNKVTEKGKDVELRCDPISGHTALYWYRQSLGQGLEFLIYFQGNSAPDKSGLPSDRFSAERTGGSVSTLTIQRTQQEDSAVYLCASSLVGRGPSYGYTFGSGTRLTVV.

This clone was found a few times. The sample contains more than one DNA sequence encoding this CDR3. The chain recombines TRBV7-2 with TRBJ1-1; D uncertain. V lost 1 base and J lost 1, with 4 bases in between. Germline V gene lookup returns CDR1 SGHTA and CDR2 FQGNSA. This CDR3 is built from 13 residues. Written as DNA, the CDR3 is TGTGCCAGCAGCTTAGGGCAGAACACTGAAGCTTTCTTT. It is translated as CASSLGQNTEAFF.

This chain joins TRBV7-2 and TRBJ1-6; 7 bases match TRBD1. Germline V gives CDR1 SGHTA, CDR2 FQGNSA. This CDR3 is 15 amino acids long. V was pared by 0 bases and J by 6 bases, with 2 bases of the junction left unmatched. The CDR3 DNA reads as TGTGCCAGCAGCTTAGCCGGACAGGTTAATTCACCCCTCCACTTT. It specifies CASSLAGQVNSPLHF.